The TCR beta chain described here comes from a study of beta chain features in type 1 diabetes. General study points: All four CD4+ subsets from Type 1 diabetes patients carried moderately but significantly shorter TCRB CDR3s.

This clone was counted between two and nine times. The antigen remains unidentified. As every portion of the isolated RNA was reverse transcribed, the sequencing read expressed TCRB transcripts. Approximately 3.4 million reads, on average, came from each naive, central memory and regulatory T cell sample. Some clones are missing from TCRdb's copy, which holds only in-frame ones; the method was immunoSEQ multiplex PCR. The sample shows over 150,000 clones, 10% of them seen only once. CDR3 length equals 14 residues. Germline V gene sequence: CDR1 ENHRY, CDR2 SYGVKD. Trimming cost V 6 bases and J 2 bases; bases outside gene matches: 3.

The chain couples TRBV10-3 to TRBJ1-3; 8 bases are shared with TRBD1. This clonotype was sampled from a man in his thirties or forties with type 1 diabetes. Material for sequencing was central memory CD4+ T cells from blood. The CDR3: CAISETGAGNTIYF. The CDR3, as DNA: TGTGCCATCAGCGAGACAGGGGCTGGAAACACCATATATTTT.